This record covers a single TCR beta chain. This sample was included in a study of control samples from healthy donors and cancer patients. TCRdb's table, derived via immunoSEQ multiplex PCR, lists solely in-frame clones and lacks some. This table has 140,000 or so clones, roughly 89% appearing once. CDR3 length equals 15 residues. In germline, CDR1 is SGHRS, CDR2 YFSETQ. V gave up 0 bases and J gave up 11 bases, with 21 bases separating them. The sequencing input was blood. The source is a man younger than 40 in good health. The chain links TRBV5-1 to TRBJ2-7; possible D gene TRBD2, 6 bases. The CDR3 sequence is CASSLDGADPGAKYF. In DNA form, the CDR3 reads TGCGCCAGCAGCTTGGATGGGGCCGACCCGGGAGCCAAGTACTTC.